Listed below are T cell receptor beta chains from one sample, sequenced in a study of OX40 agonist ivuxolimab in advanced cancers. Produced via immunoSEQ multiplex PCR; TCRdb's table is partial and in-frame only. Seen here are more than 75,000 clones, approximately 81% observed once, and the top ten hold approximately 1.2%. Sample: CD4+ or CD8+ T cells sorted from blood, taken in a trial of the OX40 agonist ivuxolimab. These receptor sequences come from an adult with an advanced solid tumor such as melanoma, head and neck, liver or kidney cancer. Each CDR3 is given with its conserved first and last residue. The order of the fields is clone size, D gene, V gene, J gene, CDR3 DNA, CDR3 protein. The D gene is left open where the match is weak. Rows may omit the clone size; those that give it use once, few, many or a size class.

>once|TRBD1|TRBV29-1|TRBJ1-2
TGCAGCGTTGAGGCAGGGGGCCGAGGCTACACCTTC
CSVEAGGRGYTF
>.|TRBD1|TRBV4-3|TRBJ1-6
TGCGCCAGCAGCCAAGGGGGGACAGGGAATAATTCACCCCTCCACTTT
CASSQGGTGNNSPLHF
>.|TRBD2|TRBV20-1|TRBJ2-5
TGCAGTGCCTCGGGGGGGGAGACCCAGTACTTC
CSASGGETQYF
>few|.|TRBV5-6|TRBJ1-4
TGTGCCAGCAGCTATAACGGACAGCGGACAGCGGCAAAACTGTTTTTT
CASSYNGQRTAAKLFF
>once|TRBD1|TRBV10-3|TRBJ2-7
TGTGCCATCTCGGGGCTGGACAGGGGATACGAGCAGTACTTC
CAISGLDRGYEQYF
>.|TRBD1|TRBV6-1|TRBJ2-5
TGTGCCAGCAGCCTGACAGGGGTGGAGGAGACCCAGTACTTC
CASSLTGVEETQYF
>.|.|TRBV6-5|TRBJ1-1
TGTGCCAGCGGGCAGGGCGGGAACACTGAAGCTTTCTTT
CASGQGGNTEAFF
>few|.|TRBV18|TRBJ1-5
TGTGCCAGCTCACTGGACAGAGGGGGCAATCAGCCCCAGCATTTT
CASSLDRGGNQPQHF
>.|TRBD2|TRBV9|TRBJ2-5
TGTGCCAGCAGCGTAGGGGGGCGGGGGGGTTTAAGGGAGACCCAGTACTTC
CASSVGGRGGLRETQYF
>.|TRBD1|TRBV7-9|TRBJ2-5
TGTGCCAGCAGCGGGACAGGGTTAGAGACCCAGTACTTC
CASSGTGLETQYF
>.|.|TRBV18|TRBJ1-2
TGTGCCAGCTCACCCGGTGCGGGGGAGGTTAACTATGGCTACACCTTC
CASSPGAGEVNYGYTF
>.|.|TRBV5-1|TRBJ2-3
TGCGCCAGCAGCTCAAATACAGGTCGCACAGATACGCAGTATTTT
CASSSNTGRTDTQYF
>.|.|TRBV10-3|TRBJ1-1
TGTGCCATCAGTGACGGATTAGGGATGGAGGGGAACACTGAAGCTTTCTTT
CAISDGLGMEGNTEAFF
>.|.|TRBV6-6|TRBJ1-5
TGTGCCAGCAGTTTTCTTGAGGGAGCCCAGCATTTT
CASSFLEGAQHF
>.|.|TRBV5-4|TRBJ2-3
TGTGCCAGCAGCTCGCGGACCTCGCCGGATACGCAGTATTTT
CASSSRTSPDTQYF
>once|.|TRBV27|TRBJ2-7
TGTGCCAGCAGCCGTAAGTCATCCCACACGGGGGCAACCTACGAGCAGTACTTC
CASSRKSSHTGATYEQYF
>.|.|TRBV28|TRBJ2-5
TGTGCCAGCAGTGGCCTGGACCAGGTTGTAGAGACCCAGTACTTC
CASSGLDQVVETQYF
>.|TRBD1|TRBV5-1|TRBJ2-1
TGCGCCAGCAGCCTTCCCGGGACAGGGACCTACAATGAGCAGTTCTTC
CASSLPGTGTYNEQFF
>few|.|TRBV5-6|TRBJ1-2
TGTGCCAGCAGCCTAGCTCTATCAGGAACCCCCTATGGCTACACCTTC
CASSLALSGTPYGYTF
>.|.|TRBV7-8|TRBJ1-1
TGTGCCAGCAGCTTAACACACCTTAACACTGAAGCTTTCTTT
CASSLTHLNTEAFF
>.|.|TRBV7-2|TRBJ2-3
TGTGCCAGCAGCTTAGGGGGGCTGCCGGATACGCAGTATTTT
CASSLGGLPDTQYF
>.|.|TRBV25-1|TRBJ2-5
TGTGCCAGCAGTGAATATTCAGGGTTCGATGAGACCCAGTACTTC
CASSEYSGFDETQYF
>.|.|TRBV5-5|TRBJ1-3
TGTGCCAGCAGCCAGGACGCCTCCTCTGGAAACACCATATATTTT
CASSQDASSGNTIYF
>once|TRBD1|TRBV5-4|TRBJ2-2
TGTGCCAGCAGCTTGGTGACAGGGGTGTCCGGGGAGCTGTTTTTT
CASSLVTGVSGELFF
>.|TRBD1|TRBV7-2|TRBJ1-2
TGTGCCAGCAGCTTACCGGGACAGATCTATGGCTACACCTTC
CASSLPGQIYGYTF
>few|.|TRBV19|TRBJ2-5
TGTGCCAGTAGGGTCCTACTCCCTCCTTACCAAGAGACCCAGTACTTC
CASRVLLPPYQETQYF
>few|.|TRBV4-1|TRBJ1-3
TGCGCCAGCAGCCAAGCTGAGGGAGGGGGATTCTCTGGAAACACCATATATTTT
CASSQAEGGGFSGNTIYF
>few|.|TRBV7-2|TRBJ1-6
TGTGCCAGCAGTCCCCAGGGGTATGGTTCACCCCTCCACTTT
CASSPQGYGSPLHF
>.|.|TRBV28|TRBJ1-1
TGTGCCAGCAGAAGAAGGACTGAAGCTTTCTTT
CASRRRTEAFF
>.|.|TRBV7-3|TRBJ1-1
TGTGCCAGCAGTCGGGGGCCTAACACTGAAGCTTTCTTT
CASSRGPNTEAFF
>.|.|TRBV27|TRBJ1-1
TGTGCCAGCAATTGGGGCACTGAAGCTTTCTTT
CASNWGTEAFF
>.|.|TRBV6-6|TRBJ1-4
TGTGCCATCAGCAGGGAAAATTACGAAAAACTGTTTTTT
CAISRENYEKLFF
>.|TRBD2|TRBV29-1|TRBJ2-3
TGCAGCGTTGTTGGGCTAGCGGAGAGCACAGATACGCAGTATTTT
CSVVGLAESTDTQYF
>once|TRBD1|TRBV6-5|TRBJ1-1
TGTGCCAGCAGCTACGGGACAGGGTTCGGGAACACTGAAGCTTTCTTT
CASSYGTGFGNTEAFF
>.|.|TRBV4-2|TRBJ1-1
TGTGCCAGCAGCCAAGAGAGACTGGGCACTGAAGCTTTCTTT
CASSQERLGTEAFF
>.|.|TRBV6-1|TRBJ1-6
TGTGCCAGCAGTGACGGGGTCTATAATTCACCCCTCCACTTT
CASSDGVYNSPLHF
>.|.|TRBV4-1|TRBJ2-2
TGCGCCAGCAGCCAAGATCGGTCAGGCAACCGAACCGGGGAGCTGTTTTTT
CASSQDRSGNRTGELFF
>.|.|TRBV29-1|TRBJ1-1
TGCAGCGTTGAAGATTCCGGGGTGGGGTTGATGAACACTGAAGCTTTCTTT
CSVEDSGVGLMNTEAFF
>.|.|TRBV7-2|TRBJ2-3
TGTGCCAGCAGCCCCGGGACTCTATACACAGATACGCAGTATTTT
CASSPGTLYTDTQYF
>.|.|TRBV27|TRBJ1-4
TGTGCCAGCAGTTTAGTCGGGGGTGAGCAACTGTTTTTT
CASSLVGGEQLFF